These 7 T cell receptor beta chains originate from one sample sequenced in a study of Graves' ophthalmopathy and Graves' hyperthyroidism. Amplified TCR beta CDR3 regions were obtained using RNA transcripts as template. HTBI primers primed a first-round RT-PCR, and a second-round multiplex PCR followed. TCRdb analysed the multiplex PCR reads with MiXCR anew, one entry per CDR3 protein. Seen here are 150,000 or so distinct CDR3 sequences, roughly 37% observed once, and the top ten hold around 5.5%. Material: peripheral blood. Receptors were obtained from a woman aged 40 to 49 with Graves' ophthalmopathy.

This clonotype has a count of ten or more. The chain recombines TRBV28 with TRBJ2-5, with D hard to call. CDR1 and CDR2 from the germline V gene are MDHEN and SYDVKM. Trimming pared 5 bases from V and 1 base from J, leaving 5 bases between. The CDR3 runs to 12 residues. The CDR3 sequence is CASSPTQETQYF. The CDR3 DNA reads as TGTGCCAGCAGTCCAACCCAAGAGACCCAGTACTTC.

The genes are TRBV29-1 and TRBJ2-5, with D unresolved. The ends were cut back, 6 bases at V and 5 bases at J, with 7 bases in the middle. The CDR3 is 10 residues long. From germline, CDR1 is SQVTM and CDR2 ANQGSEA. The CDR3 spells CSVEVETQYF. Written as DNA, the CDR3 is TGCAGCGTCGAGGTGGAGACCCAGTACTTC.

In this sample, this clonotype turned up many times. The rearrangement links TRBV6-5 to TRBJ2-5, with D possibly being TRBD2 (7 bases). V dropped 2 bases and J dropped 3 bases, with 10 bases sitting between them. Germline CDR1 and CDR2: MNHEY and SVGAGI. CDR3 length equals 14 residues. In DNA form, the CDR3 reads TGTGCCAGCAGTTACAGGGGGGGAGAAGAGACCCAGTACTTC. It specifies CASSYRGGEETQYF.

This clonotype occurred many times. The chain has TRBV12-3 or TRBV12-4 and TRBJ1-5, with D unresolved. Trimming removed 8 bases from V and 9 bases from J, with 14 bases in between. The CDR3 is 12 residues long. The CDR3 region is CASGTDFGPQHF. CDR3 nucleotide sequence: TGTGCCAGCGGAACTGACTTTGGGCCCCAGCATTTT.

This rearrangement joins TRBV27 to TRBJ1-2, with no clear D. Germline V gives CDR1 MNHEY, CDR2 SMNVEV (reference sequence). V lost 2 bases, J lost 4 bases, and 17 bases lay in between. This CDR3 comprises 16 residues. The CDR3 region has the DNA TGTGCCAGCAGTTTAAGCTCGGCGTCGGAACCCTATGGCTACACCTTC. Encoded protein: CASSLSSASEPYGYTF.

The table lists this clonotype with many counts. V is TRBV12-3 or TRBV12-4 and J is TRBJ1-2; 8 bases are a match to TRBD1. The CDR3 sequence is 14 residues long. J gave up 4 bases and V 7 bases, and 8 bases lay outside the gene matches. CDR3 DNA sequence: TGTGCCAGCACCACGGACAGGGCGACCTATGGCTACACCTTC. This translates into CASTTDRATYGYTF.

Concerning this clonotype: One end of the junction varies from germline; a read error may be responsible. V gene TRBV6-5 combines with J gene TRBJ1-2; D may be TRBD1 (5 bases). Germline lookup yields CDR1 MNHEY and CDR2 SVGAGI. This CDR3 comprises 14 residues. CDR3 DNA sequence: TGTGCCAGAAGTTACTCAAAGGGGTTCTATGGCTACACCTTC. It is translated as CARSYSKGFYGYTF.